What follows are 23 T cell receptor beta chains derived from one specimen sequenced in a study of human versus mouse CDR3 diversity and MHC coevolution. Only in-frame clones appear in the TCRdb table, and some are missing; sequencing was by immunoSEQ multiplex PCR. Counted here are around 59,000 clones, approximately 94% occurring once; the ten biggest clones make up approximately 20%. The sample was naive CD4+ T cells from blood. Documented subset: CD45RO-negative CD62L-positive naive CD4 T cells. These receptors were taken from a person in their 60s in good health.

The chain combines TRBV6-5 with TRBJ2-3; TRBD1 aligns across 9 bases. Trimming took 4 bases from V and 0 from J; bases not matched to a gene: 2. There are 15 residues in the CDR3. Looked up from germline, CDR1 is MNHEY and CDR2 is SVGAGI. CDR3 sequence: CASSLDRGSTDTQYF. The CDR3 DNA follows: TGTGCCAGCAGTTTGGACAGGGGTAGCACAGATACGCAGTATTTT.

This sequence joins TRBV11-3 and TRBJ2-7; TRBD1 matches at 9 bases. Germline CDR1 and CDR2: SGHNT and YENEEA. The CDR3 totals 15 residues. J lost 4 bases, V lost 6 bases, and 10 bases had no gene match. CDR3 DNA: TGTGCCAGCAGTATAGGACAGGGGATAGGTTACGAGCAGTACTTC. It specifies CASSIGQGIGYEQYF. The complete variable domain, with remaining parts taken from reference TRBV11-3 and TRBJ2-7, reads EAGVVQSPRYKIIEKKQPVAFWCNPISGHNTLYWYLQNLGQGPELLIRYENEEAVDDSQLPKDRFSAERLKGVDSTLKIQPAELGDSAVYLCASSIGQGIGYEQYFGPGTRLTVT.

The chain couples TRBV15 to TRBJ1-2; 8 bases line up with TRBD1. V trimming: 3 bases; J trimming: 0 bases; junction bases outside the gene matches: 3. CDR3 length: 15 residues. Germline V CDR1 and CDR2: LNHNV, YYDKDF (reference sequence). The CDR3 protein is CATSSQGAANYGYTF. The CDR3 bases are TGTGCCACCAGCAGCCAGGGGGCGGCTAACTATGGCTACACCTTC.

This clone occurred once. V gene TRBV6-1 combines with J gene TRBJ1-5, with 7 bases fitting TRBD1. The junction had 3 bases not matched to a gene; V was cut back by 4 bases and J by 0 bases. Germline values: CDR1 MNHNS, CDR2 SASEGT. This CDR3 is built from 15 residues. The CDR3 protein is CASSGGTDSNQPQHF. CDR3 DNA sequence: TGTGCCAGCAGTGGAGGGACAGATAGCAATCAGCCCCAGCATTTT.

CDR3 bases: TGTGCCAGCAGTTCCCAAGGACAGGCGAACACTGAAGCTTTCTTT. Its protein product is CASSSQGQANTEAFF. The chain links TRBV27 to TRBJ1-1, with TRBD1 matching 7 bases. The germline V gene has CDR1 MNHEY and CDR2 SMNVEV (reference sequence). The CDR3 spans 15 residues. V was pared by 4 bases and J by 1 base, with 6 bases of the junction left unmatched.

This rearrangement joins TRBV10-1 to TRBJ1-1, with 9 bases matching TRBD1. The V and J ends lost 6 bases and 5 bases, in that order; junction bases with no gene match: 13. This CDR3 region has 16 residues. Germline V gene sequence: CDR1 WNHNN, CDR2 SYGVQD (reference sequence). The CDR3 DNA reads TGCGCCAGCAGCTACGGGACAGGGAAGGAGTGGACTGAAGCTTTCTTT. Protein product: CASSYGTGKEWTEAFF.

The rearrangement joins TRBV5-4 to TRBJ2-1; TRBD2 is a possible D gene (6 bases). Germline CDR1 reads SGHNT; CDR2 reads YYREEE (reference sequence). The CDR3 totals 16 residues. V was cut by 4 bases and J by 2 bases, with 16 bases left in between. DNA of the CDR3: TGTGCCAGCAGCGGGTTTGGGCGGGATCCCTACAATGAGCAGTTCTTC. The encoded protein is CASSGFGRDPYNEQFF.

The V gene is TRBV6-5, the J gene TRBJ1-3; D call uncertain. Between the trimmed V and J ends, which lost 0 bases and 3 bases, there was a span of 9 bases. The CDR3 has 15 residues. CDR1 and CDR2 from the germline V gene are MNHEY and SVGAGI. This CDR3 is CASSYSKSVGNTIYF. CDR3 sequence (DNA): TGTGCCAGCAGTTACTCGAAGTCAGTTGGAAACACCATATATTTT.

V and J are TRBV9 and TRBJ2-2, with D perhaps matching TRBD2 (5 bases). The CDR3 loop spans 17 amino acids. Germline values: CDR1 SGDLS, CDR2 YYNGEE. V gave up 4 bases and J gave up 0 bases, with 16 bases separating them. The CDR3 DNA sequence: TGTGCCAGCAGCCTTCGGACGGGGTTTGCGAACACCGGGGAGCTGTTTTTT. Translation: CASSLRTGFANTGELFF.

The V gene is TRBV7-8, the J gene TRBJ2-3; tentatively, D is TRBD1 (5 bases). V was trimmed by 1 base and J by 4 bases, leaving 12 bases between them. CDR1 and CDR2 from the germline V gene are SGHVS and FQNEAQ. This CDR3 has 15 residues. CDR3 bases: TGTGCCAGCAGCTTAGGACAGTTTCAGGCAGATACGCAGTATTTT. Its translation is CASSLGQFQADTQYF.

The chain joins TRBV19 to TRBJ2-1, with a possible D match to TRBD2 (5 bases). This CDR3 comprises 13 residues. Trimming removed 7 bases from V and 0 bases from J, with 7 bases in between. Germline-derived CDR1 and CDR2 are LNHDA and SQIVND (reference sequence). CDR3 region: CASMGSSYNEQFF. In DNA form, the CDR3 reads TGTGCCAGTATGGGGAGCTCCTACAATGAGCAGTTCTTC.

The rearrangement joins TRBV9 to TRBJ2-1, with D possibly being TRBD2 (5 bases). This CDR3 spans 15 amino acids. The V end was cut by 2 bases, the J end by 0 bases, with 9 bases between. CDR1 is SGDLS, CDR2 YYNGEE, per germline. The CDR3 DNA reads TGTGCCAGCAGCGTGCTAGCTTTCTCCTACAATGAGCAGTTCTTC. Translating it yields CASSVLAFSYNEQFF.

The rearrangement links TRBV19 to TRBJ2-5; a possible D gene is TRBD1 (6 bases). The closer fit of TRBJ2-7 to the DNA end suggests the J call may be wrong. The CDR3 is 14 residues long. Per the germline V gene, CDR1 is LNHDA and CDR2 is SQIVND (reference sequence). The CDR3 here is CASSWGPSTYEQYF. CDR3 coding DNA: TGTGCCAGTAGCTGGGGGCCTTCCACCTACGAGCAGTACTTC.

The J gene is TRBJ2-5, the V gene TRBV4-2, with 7 bases identical to TRBD2. TRBJ2-7 explains the end of the DNA better; the J call may be wrong. The CDR3 sequence is 15 residues long. Looked up from germline, CDR1 is LGHNA and CDR2 is YNFKEQ. Here the CDR3 DNA reads TGTGCCAGCAGCCAAGAGGCTAGCGGCATCTACGAGCAGTACTTC. This translates into CASSQEASGIYEQYF.

The rearrangement uses TRBV19 and TRBJ2-5; the D gene is possibly TRBD2 (5 bases). V lost 2 bases, J lost 4 bases, and 14 bases lay in between. CDR1 is LNHDA and CDR2 is SQIVND in the germline V gene (reference sequence). The CDR3 is 15 amino acids. The CDR3 DNA reads TGTGCCAGTAGTATAATGGCTAGCAACCCAGAGACCCAGTACTTC. This translates into CASSIMASNPETQYF.

The chain employs TRBV6-1 and TRBJ2-3; TRBD2 agrees at 7 bases. This CDR3 has 15 amino acids. Germline lookup yields CDR1 MNHNS and CDR2 SASEGT. The J segment lost 0 bases and the V segment lost 4 bases, leaving 4 bases of the junction unmatched. Here the CDR3 DNA reads TGTGCCAGCAGTGGACTAGCCGTTAGCACAGATACGCAGTATTTT. This sequence encodes CASSGLAVSTDTQYF.

CDR3 sequence reads: CAWSKTFSFAPRPERSTQYF. Here the CDR3 DNA reads TGTGCCTGGAGCAAAACCTTTAGCTTCGCCCCTCGCCCGGAGAGATCGACCCAGTACTTC. The chain joins TRBV30 to TRBJ2-5, with unresolved D. Trimming left V 3 bases short and J 7 bases short, with 36 bases between. Germline assignment: CDR1 GTSNPN and CDR2 SVGIG (reference sequence). This CDR3 contains 20 residues.

The chain links TRBV5-4 to TRBJ2-2; possibly TRBD2 for D (6 bases). Trimming took off 0 bases at V and 4 bases at J, with 10 bases between the two ends. CDR1 is SGHNT, CDR2 YYREEE, per germline (reference sequence). The CDR3 is 15 amino acids. The CDR3 nucleotides read TGTGCCAGCAGCTTGGGGGGGGTGGTCACCGGGGAGCTGTTTTTT. As protein: CASSLGGVVTGELFF.

CDR3 coding DNA: TGTGCCAGCACTCACGACAGGGGATATGGCTACACCTTC. Its protein is CASTHDRGYGYTF. V usage is TRBV2 and J usage is TRBJ1-2; 8 bases are a match to TRBD1. In germline, CDR1 is SNHLY, CDR2 FYNNEI. The CDR3 consists of 13 residues. Trimming removed 7 bases from V and 5 bases from J; junction bases left unmatched: 6. The full variable domain, with the rest looked up from reference TRBV2 and TRBJ1-2, is EPEVTQTPSHQVTQMGQEVILRCVPISNHLYFYWYRQILGQKVEFLVSFYNNEISEKSEIFDDQFSVERPDGSNFTLKIRSTKLEDSAMYFCASTHDRGYGYTFGSGTRLTVV.

The chain employs TRBV10-3 and TRBJ2-1, with TRBD2 identical over 8 bases. The CDR3 is 13 amino acids. Germline V gene sequence: CDR1 ENHRY, CDR2 SYGVKD. Losses at the gene ends were 6 bases for V and 11 bases for J; bases not matched to a gene: 9. The CDR3 DNA is TGTGCCATCAGGGACCTTAGCGGGGAAAAGCAGTTCTTC. It codes for CAIRDLSGEKQFF.

The CDR3 reads CASSSLGGGGRIGETQYF. DNA of the CDR3: TGTGCCAGCAGCTCCCTGGGGGGTGGCGGGAGGATTGGGGAGACCCAGTACTTC. J is TRBJ2-5 and V is TRBV11-2; 8 nucleotides match TRBD2. The CDR3 is 18 residues long. In germline, CDR1 is SGHAT, CDR2 FQNNGV. Trimming at V came to 4 bases and at J to 5 bases, leaving 18 bases not matched to a gene.

The chain uses TRBV6-5 and TRBJ2-2, with TRBD1 matching 10 bases. The V and J ends lost 8 bases and 4 bases, in that order; junction bases with no gene match: 1. Germline V CDR1 and CDR2: MNHEY, SVGAGI. The CDR3 runs 13 residues. Here the CDR3 DNA reads TGTGCCAGCGGGGACAGGGGCACCGGGGAGCTGTTTTTT. Translated, it gives CASGDRGTGELFF.

This clone was found a few times. The chain recombines TRBV5-8 with TRBJ2-1; 10 bases are shared with TRBD2. V lost 3 bases, J lost 8 bases, and 17 bases stayed unmatched. Germline V gene lookup returns CDR1 SGHTS and CDR2 YDEGEE. There are 18 residues in the CDR3. DNA for the CDR3: TGTGCCAGCAGCTCCCGGGGGTTGGAAGCGGGAGGGCCTGATGAGCAGTTCTTC. Residues: CASSSRGLEAGGPDEQFF.